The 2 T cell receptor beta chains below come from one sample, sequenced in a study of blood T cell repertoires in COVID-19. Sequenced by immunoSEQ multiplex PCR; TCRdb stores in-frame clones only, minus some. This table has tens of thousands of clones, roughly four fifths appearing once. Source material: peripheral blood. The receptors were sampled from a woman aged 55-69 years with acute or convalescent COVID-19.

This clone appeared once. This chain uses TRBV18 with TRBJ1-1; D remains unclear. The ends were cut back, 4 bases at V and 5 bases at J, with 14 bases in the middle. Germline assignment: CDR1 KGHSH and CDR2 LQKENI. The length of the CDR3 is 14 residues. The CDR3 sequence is CASSLERSRTEAFF. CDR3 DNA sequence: TGTGCCAGCTCACTAGAGAGGTCGAGGACTGAAGCTTTCTTT. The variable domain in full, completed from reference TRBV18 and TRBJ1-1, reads NAGVMQNPRHLVRRRGQEARLRCSPMKGHSHVYWYRQLPEEGLKFMVYLQKENIIDESGMPKERFSAEFPKEGPSILRIQQVVRGDSAAYFCASSLERSRTEAFFGQGTRLTVV.

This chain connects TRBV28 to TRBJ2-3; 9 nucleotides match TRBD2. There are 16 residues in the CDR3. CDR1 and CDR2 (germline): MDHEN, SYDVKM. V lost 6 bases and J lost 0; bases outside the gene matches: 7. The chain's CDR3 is CASRGGLAGSTDTQYF. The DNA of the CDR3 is TGTGCCAGCAGGGGGGGCCTAGCGGGGAGCACAGATACGCAGTATTTT.